A single sample is the source of the 4 T cell receptor beta chains below, sequenced in a study of T cell responses to AZD1222 COVID-19 vaccine. The repertoire was sequenced with immunoSEQ multiplex PCR; TCRdb's copy has only in-frame clones and lacks some. Of around 150,000 clones in the sample, more than 70% were seen once. Sequences were derived from peripheral blood, sampled on day 0 of AZD1222 vaccination. These receptor sequences come from an adult in good health.

The CDR3, as DNA: TGTGCCACCAGCAGAGATGGTCTAGGAGGGACTCTTGGGCAGGCTTCACCCCTCCACTTT. Translation: CATSRDGLGGTLGQASPLHF. The chain has TRBV15 and TRBJ1-6, with D tentatively TRBD1 (5 bases). The V gene's germline CDR1 is LNHNV and CDR2 YYDKDF (reference sequence). This CDR3 has 20 amino acids. V lost 0 bases to trimming and J lost 9 bases, with 27 bases between them. The full variable domain, rest sourced from reference TRBV15 and TRBJ1-6, is DAMVIQNPRYQVTQFGKPVTLSCSQTLNHNVMYWYQQKSSQAPKLLFHYYDKDFNNEADTPDNFQSRRPNTSFCFLDIRSPGLGDTAMYLCATSRDGLGGTLGQASPLHFGNGTRLTVT.

This sequence joins TRBV5-4 and TRBJ2-7; the D is unclear. Germline V gene data show CDR1 as SGHNT and CDR2 as YYREEE (reference sequence). The CDR3 sequence is 15 residues long. V lost 2 bases to trimming and J lost 6 bases, with 18 bases between them. The CDR3 DNA sequence: TGTGCCAGCAGCTTCCAGCCCAGCTATGGTGCCGAGCAGTACTTC. Its translation: CASSFQPSYGAEQYF.

The chain combines TRBV7-9 with TRBJ2-1; D is ambiguous. There are 13 residues in the CDR3. Trimming stripped 2 bases from V and 5 bases from J, with 7 bases between. Per germline, CDR1 SEHNR and CDR2 FQNEAQ (reference sequence). This CDR3 is CASSLNADNEQFF. CDR3 DNA: TGTGCCAGCAGCTTAAACGCAGACAATGAGCAGTTCTTC.

Only one count was recorded for this clone. This chain links TRBV6-1 with TRBJ2-6; unclear D gene. Germline V lookup: CDR1 MNHNS, CDR2 SASEGT. V lost 0 bases and J lost 2, with 8 bases in between. The CDR3 loop spans 16 amino acids. CDR3 residues: CASSEAFGAGANVLTF. Written as DNA, the CDR3 is TGTGCCAGCAGTGAAGCGTTCGGCGCTGGGGCCAACGTCCTGACTTTC.